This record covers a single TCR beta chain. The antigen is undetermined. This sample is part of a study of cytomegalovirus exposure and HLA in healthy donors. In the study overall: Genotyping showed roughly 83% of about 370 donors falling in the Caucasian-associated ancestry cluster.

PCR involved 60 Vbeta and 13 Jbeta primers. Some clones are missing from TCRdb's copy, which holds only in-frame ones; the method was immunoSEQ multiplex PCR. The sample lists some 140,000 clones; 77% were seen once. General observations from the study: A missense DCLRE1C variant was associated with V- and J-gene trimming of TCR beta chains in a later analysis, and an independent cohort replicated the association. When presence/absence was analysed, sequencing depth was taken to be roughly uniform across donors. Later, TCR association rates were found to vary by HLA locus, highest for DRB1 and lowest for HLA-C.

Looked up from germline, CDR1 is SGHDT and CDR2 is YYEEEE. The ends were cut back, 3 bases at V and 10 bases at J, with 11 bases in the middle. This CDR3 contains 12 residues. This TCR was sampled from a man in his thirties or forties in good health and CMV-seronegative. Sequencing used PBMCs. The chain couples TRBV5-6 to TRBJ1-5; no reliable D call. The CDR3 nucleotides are TGTGCCAGCAGCTCGACAACAGCACCCCAGCATTTT. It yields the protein CASSSTTAPQHF.